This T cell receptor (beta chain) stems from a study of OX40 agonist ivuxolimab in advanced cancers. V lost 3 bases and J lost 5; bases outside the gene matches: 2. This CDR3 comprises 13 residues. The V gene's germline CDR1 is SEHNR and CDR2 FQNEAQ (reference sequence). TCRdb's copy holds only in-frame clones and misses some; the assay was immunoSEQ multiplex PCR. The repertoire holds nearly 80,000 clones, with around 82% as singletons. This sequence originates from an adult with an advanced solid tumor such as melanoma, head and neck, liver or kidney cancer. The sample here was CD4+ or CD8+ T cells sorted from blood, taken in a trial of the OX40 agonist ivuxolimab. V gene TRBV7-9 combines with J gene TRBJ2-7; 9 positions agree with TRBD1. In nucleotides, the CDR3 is TGTGCCAGCAGCTTGGGACAGGGCGACGAGCAGTACTTC. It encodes CASSLGQGDEQYF.